Below, 17 T cell receptor beta chains from the same sample are listed, as sequenced in a study of T cell repertoires in aging, cancer and after chemotherapy. Rearranged V-D-J TRB sequences were amplified with a mixed TRB-A/B primer pool. One entry per CDR3 protein results from TCRdb running MiXCR on the multiplex PCR reads. The table records about 2,900 distinct CDR3 sequences, about 20% of them present only once. TCR beta rearrangements were amplified from peripheral blood genomic DNA. The sample consisted of blood. These receptors were obtained from a human donor with a solid tumor.

This clonotype was detected a few times. This sequence joins TRBV18 and TRBJ1-1; D might be TRBD1 (6 bases). Per the germline V gene, CDR1 is KGHSH and CDR2 is LQKENI. Trimming stripped 4 bases from V and 1 base from J, with 10 bases between. The CDR3 is 14 amino acids. CDR3 sequence: CASSQGHQNTEAFF. In nucleotides, the CDR3 is TGTGCCAGCTCACAGGGACATCAGAACACTGAAGCTTTCTTT.

This clonotype was seen just once. This chain joins TRBV20-1 and TRBJ1-5; possibly TRBD1 for D (5 bases). Germline CDR1 and CDR2: DFQATT and SNEGSKA (reference sequence). Trimming left V 0 bases short and J 0 bases short, with 15 bases between. This CDR3 contains 17 residues. The CDR3 DNA reads TGCAGTGCTAGAGACCCCGGACAACGCTATAGCAATCAGCCCCAGCATTTT. It codes for CSARDPGQRYSNQPQHF.

The chain carries TRBV5-1 and TRBJ2-3; D is uncertain. CDR3 length equals 15 residues. Germline values: CDR1 SGHRS, CDR2 YFSETQ. Trimming shortened V by 0 bases and J by 0 bases, and 8 bases separated the two germline ends. CDR3 sequence reads: CASSLAGWSTDTQYF. The CDR3 DNA is TGCGCCAGCAGCTTGGCCGGTTGGAGCACAGATACGCAGTATTTT.

This clonotype is deemed medium-sized (0.01 to 0.1%). The genes are TRBV5-5 and TRBJ2-7; 7 bases are a match to TRBD2. The CDR3 is made up of 14 amino acids. CDR1 is SGHKS and CDR2 is YYEKEE in the germline V gene (reference sequence). Trimming cost V 0 bases and J 6 bases; bases outside gene matches: 6. The CDR3 protein is CASSLVSRGGEQYF. DNA for the CDR3: TGTGCCAGCAGCTTGGTCTCCCGCGGGGGCGAGCAGTACTTC.

The chain couples TRBV30 to TRBJ2-2; 10 bases fit TRBD1. The CDR3 runs 13 residues. Trimming at V came to 6 bases and at J to 4 bases, leaving 2 bases not matched to a gene. Germline CDR1 GTSNPN, CDR2 SVGIG (reference sequence). As DNA, the CDR3 is TGTGCCTGTGACAGGGGGCCCACCGGGGAGCTGTTTTTT. It translates to CACDRGPTGELFF.

The chain couples TRBV6-2 or TRBV6-3 to TRBJ2-7; TRBD2 aligns across 9 bases. Germline CDR1 reads MNHEY; CDR2 reads SVGEGT. The CDR3 runs 13 residues. J was trimmed by 4 bases and V by 8 bases; bases with no gene match: 6. The CDR3 coding sequence is TGTGCCAGCGACTTGGCGGGAGGGTACGAGCAGTACTTC. Its protein is CASDLAGGYEQYF.

Comments on this clonotype: Since the CDR3 does not end with the conserved phenylalanine or tryptophan, this likely comes from a read error. The genes are TRBV6-6 and TRBJ2-1; 11 bases align to TRBD2. The V gene's germline CDR1 is MNHNY and CDR2 SVGAGI (reference sequence). V lost 2 bases to trimming and J lost 8 bases; unmatched junction nucleotides: 5. This CDR3 is built from 15 residues. The chain's CDR3 is CASSYNSGRAHEQFL. CDR3 nucleotides: TGTGCCAGCAGTTACAATAGCGGGAGGGCCCATGAGCAGTTCTTA.

This clonotype counts as medium-sized. This chain uses TRBV5-4 with TRBJ2-2; the D is unclear. The CDR3 totals 14 residues. Germline V gene sequence: CDR1 SGHNT, CDR2 YYREEE (reference sequence). Trimming left V 0 bases short and J 1 base short, with 4 bases between. CDR3 sequence (DNA): TGTGCCAGCAGCTTGGACAGGAACACCGGGGAGCTGTTTTTT. It specifies CASSLDRNTGELFF.

The CDR3 is CSARDKGATYEQYF. CDR3 DNA: TGCAGTGCTAGAGATAAAGGGGCTACCTACGAGCAGTACTTC. V gene TRBV20-1 combines with J gene TRBJ2-7, with D possibly being TRBD1 (5 bases). Looked up from germline, CDR1 is DFQATT and CDR2 is SNEGSKA (reference sequence). The CDR3 runs 14 residues. The germline V and J ends were trimmed by 0 bases and 2 bases, with 11 bases remaining between them.

This clonotype ranks as medium-sized (0.01 to 0.1%). V and J are TRBV29-1 and TRBJ1-1; TRBD1 might be the D (5 bases). CDR1 and CDR2 (germline): SQVTM, ANQGSEA. Trimming pared 6 bases from V and 3 bases from J, leaving 20 bases between. The CDR3 extends over 15 amino acids. The CDR3 nucleotides read TGCAGCGTCGAACCGGGGAGGGGCGGAGACACTGAAGCTTTCTTT. This gives the protein CSVEPGRGGDTEAFF.

This clonotype has just a few counts. The rearrangement links TRBV6-5 to TRBJ1-2; D unclear. Per the germline V gene, CDR1 is MNHEY and CDR2 is SVGAGI. The germline V and J ends were trimmed by 1 base and 4 bases, with 10 bases remaining between them. The CDR3 sequence is 14 residues long. The CDR3 loop reads CASSYYGSVYGYTF. As DNA, the CDR3 is TGTGCCAGCAGTTACTACGGCAGTGTCTATGGCTACACCTTC.

CDR3: CASSLVAGGPMETQYF. The CDR3 DNA sequence: TGTGCCAGCAGCTTGGTGGCGGGAGGGCCGATGGAGACCCAGTACTTC. J is TRBJ2-5 and V is TRBV7-6; the match to TRBD2 covers 9 bases. CDR3 length: 16 residues. Germline V gene data show CDR1 as SGHVS and CDR2 as FNYEAQ. V lost 3 bases and J lost 5; bases outside the gene matches: 10.

The chain has TRBV10-3 and TRBJ1-2; 12 positions match TRBD1. The trim removed 6 bases at V and 1 base at J, leaving 6 bases unmatched. CDR3 length equals 16 residues. Germline CDR1 reads ENHRY; CDR2 reads SYGVKD. Here the CDR3 reads CAISPGQGALNYGYTF. The CDR3 DNA reads as TGTGCCATCAGCCCGGGACAGGGGGCGCTTAACTATGGCTACACCTTC.

This clonotype was recorded a few times. The chain uses TRBV24-1 and TRBJ2-2; possible D gene TRBD2, 5 bases. The ends were cut back, 7 bases at V and 4 bases at J, with 12 bases in the middle. This CDR3 is built from 14 residues. Germline V gives CDR1 KGHDR, CDR2 SFDVKD. The CDR3 here is CATRGLGSTGELFF. Here the CDR3 DNA reads TGTGCCACCAGGGGCCTTGGGAGCACCGGGGAGCTGTTTTTT.

This clonotype was counted a few times. The chain uses TRBV28 and TRBJ1-5, with 7 bases matching TRBD1. V trimming: 6 bases; J trimming: 3 bases; junction bases outside the gene matches: 11. CDR1 MDHEN and CDR2 SYDVKM come from the germline V gene. The CDR3 totals 16 residues. The CDR3 coding sequence is TGTGCCAGCAGGTTAGGGCTACAGGGGCTCAATCAGCCCCAGCATTTT. It codes for CASRLGLQGLNQPQHF.

This clonotype ranks as medium-sized. The chain carries TRBV5-1 and TRBJ2-7, with D possibly being TRBD1 or TRBD2 (6 bases each). Trimming cost V 1 base and J 4 bases, with 27 bases left between them. Germline loops: CDR1 SGHRS, CDR2 YFSETQ. The CDR3 runs 19 residues. The CDR3 loop reads CASSLFPDKSGAEGYEQYF. The CDR3 DNA follows: TGCGCCAGCAGCTTGTTCCCTGACAAGTCGGGGGCGGAAGGATACGAGCAGTACTTC.

This clonotype has more than one count but fewer than ten. The V call is TRBV6-5, the J call TRBJ1-4; 9 nucleotides line up with TRBD1. J gave up 7 bases and V 0 bases, and 6 bases lay outside the gene matches. Germline V CDR1 and CDR2: MNHEY, SVGAGI. The CDR3 sequence is 16 residues long. CDR3 region: CASSYSDRGGSEKLFF. Written as DNA, the CDR3 is TGTGCCAGCAGTTACTCGGACAGGGGAGGGAGTGAAAAACTGTTTTTT.